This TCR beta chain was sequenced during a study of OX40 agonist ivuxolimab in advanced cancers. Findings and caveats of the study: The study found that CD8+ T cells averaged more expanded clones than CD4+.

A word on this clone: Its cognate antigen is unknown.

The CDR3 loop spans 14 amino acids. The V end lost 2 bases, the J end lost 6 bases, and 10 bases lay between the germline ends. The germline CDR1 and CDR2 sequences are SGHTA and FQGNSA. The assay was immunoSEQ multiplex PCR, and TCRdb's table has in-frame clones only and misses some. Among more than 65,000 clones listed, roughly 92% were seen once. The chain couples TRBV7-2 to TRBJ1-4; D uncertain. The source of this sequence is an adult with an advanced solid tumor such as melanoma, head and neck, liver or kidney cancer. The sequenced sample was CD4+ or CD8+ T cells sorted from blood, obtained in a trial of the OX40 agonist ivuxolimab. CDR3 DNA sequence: TGTGCCAGCAGCTTAACCAGCGGACATGAAAAACTGTTTTTT. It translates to CASSLTSGHEKLFF. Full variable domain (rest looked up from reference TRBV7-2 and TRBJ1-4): GAGVSQSPSNKVTEKGKDVELRCDPISGHTALYWYRQSLGQGLEFLIYFQGNSAPDKSGLPSDRFSAERTGGSVSTLTIQRTQQEDSAVYLCASSLTSGHEKLFFGSGTQLSVL.